The clone carrying this T cell receptor (beta chain) has only a few counts. Its antigen is still unknown. This sample includes further DNA sequences coding for the same CDR3. Reverse transcription of all isolated RNA meant that expressed TCRB transcripts were sequenced. There were approximately 3.7 million reads on average in the naive, central memory and regulatory T cell samples. Sequencing used immunoSEQ multiplex PCR; TCRdb keeps in-frame clones, though not all of them. The sample has 200,000 to 250,000 clones, 16% seen once; the top ten hold 0.085%. Deletions cut 1 base from V and 4 bases from J, with 4 bases between. The length of the CDR3 is 12 residues. Looked up from germline, CDR1 is SGHTA and CDR2 is FQGNSA. It was via CD45RO/CCR7/CD25/CD127/CD95/CD27 that CD4+ naive, central memory, regulatory and stem cell-like memory cells were sorted. All of the sorted populations showed purity greater than 95%.

The record originates from a study of beta chain features in type 1 diabetes. The study, taken as a whole, reports: These data did not resolve whether HLA type affects TCRB rearrangement. Shortening that was moderate but significant affected the TCRB CDR3s of Type 1 diabetes patients in all four CD4+ subsets.

Sequencing was carried out using naive CD4+ T cells from blood. The TCR sequence derives from a man aged 30 to 45 with type 1 diabetes. The chain joins TRBV7-2 to TRBJ1-2, with unresolved D. The CDR3 coding sequence is TGTGCCAGCAGCTTAGTGAGCTATGGCTACACCTTC. As protein: CASSLVSYGYTF.